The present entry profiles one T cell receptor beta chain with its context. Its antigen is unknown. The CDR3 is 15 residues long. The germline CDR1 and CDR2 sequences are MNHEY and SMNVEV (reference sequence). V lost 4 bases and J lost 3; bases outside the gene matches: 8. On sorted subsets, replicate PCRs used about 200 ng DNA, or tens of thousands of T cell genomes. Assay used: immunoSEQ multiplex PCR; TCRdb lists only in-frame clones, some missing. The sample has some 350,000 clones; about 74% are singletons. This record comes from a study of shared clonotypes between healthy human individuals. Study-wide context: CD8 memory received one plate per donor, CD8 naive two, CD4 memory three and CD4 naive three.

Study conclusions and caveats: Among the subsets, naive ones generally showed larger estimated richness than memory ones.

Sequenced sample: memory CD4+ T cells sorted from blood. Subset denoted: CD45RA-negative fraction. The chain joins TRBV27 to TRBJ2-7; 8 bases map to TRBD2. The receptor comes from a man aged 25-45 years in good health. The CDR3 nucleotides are TGTGCCAGCAGTTCCCCTAGCGGGCCCCACTACGAGCAGTACTTC. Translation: CASSSPSGPHYEQYF.